This TCR beta chain was captured by sequencing in a study of shared T cell receptors in the human thymus. The assay was immunoSEQ multiplex PCR, and TCRdb's table has in-frame clones only and misses some. The table shows approximately 660,000 clones, with roughly 90% occurring only once. Trimming pared 3 bases from V and 6 bases from J, leaving 11 bases between. CDR1 is SGHAT and CDR2 is FQNNGV in the germline V gene. The CDR3 loop spans 14 amino acids. These same records also appear under a second study, on human thymus T cells. As that report states: Thymic material originated from resections removed in the course of corrective heart surgery. The authors found apparently biased V and J gene usage in thymic and blood repertoires.

V usage is TRBV11-2 and J usage is TRBJ2-2, with D possibly matching TRBD2 (6 bases). The TCR was taken from a boy under three years old with a congenital heart defect. Sequenced sample: thymocytes. The CDR3 sequence: CASSLGLGAGELFF. CDR3 nucleotides: TGTGCCAGCAGCTTGGGACTGGGGGCCGGGGAGCTGTTTTTT.